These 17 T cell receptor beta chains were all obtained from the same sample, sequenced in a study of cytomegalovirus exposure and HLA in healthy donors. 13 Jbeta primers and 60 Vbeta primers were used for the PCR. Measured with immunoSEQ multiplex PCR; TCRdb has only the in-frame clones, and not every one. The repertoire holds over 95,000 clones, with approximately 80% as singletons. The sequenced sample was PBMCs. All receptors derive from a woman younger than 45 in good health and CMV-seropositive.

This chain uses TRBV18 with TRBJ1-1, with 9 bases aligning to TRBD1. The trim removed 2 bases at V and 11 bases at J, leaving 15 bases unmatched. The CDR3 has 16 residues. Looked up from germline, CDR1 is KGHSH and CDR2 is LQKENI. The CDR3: CASSPIQTGGGVGAFF. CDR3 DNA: TGTGCCAGCTCACCAATACAGACAGGGGGTGGCGTGGGCGCTTTCTTT.

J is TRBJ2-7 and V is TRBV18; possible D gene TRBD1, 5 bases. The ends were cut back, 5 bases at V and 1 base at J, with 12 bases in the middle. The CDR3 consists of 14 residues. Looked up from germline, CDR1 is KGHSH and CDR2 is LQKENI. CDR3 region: CASSGAMSSYEQYF. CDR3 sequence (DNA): TGTGCCAGCTCAGGGGCTATGTCATCCTACGAGCAGTACTTC.

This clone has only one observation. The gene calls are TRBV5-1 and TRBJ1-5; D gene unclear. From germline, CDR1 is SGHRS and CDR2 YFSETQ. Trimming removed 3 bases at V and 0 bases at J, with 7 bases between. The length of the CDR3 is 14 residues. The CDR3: CASSYSGSNQPQHF. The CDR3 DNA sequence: TGCGCCAGCAGCTACAGCGGTAGCAATCAGCCCCAGCATTTT.

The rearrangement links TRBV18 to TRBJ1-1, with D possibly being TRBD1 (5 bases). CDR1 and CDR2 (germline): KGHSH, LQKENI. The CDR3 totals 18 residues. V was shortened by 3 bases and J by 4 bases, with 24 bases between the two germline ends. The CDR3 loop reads CASSPFAVSRGIRTEAFF. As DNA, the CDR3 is TGTGCCAGCTCACCTTTTGCGGTTAGCCGGGGGATTCGCACTGAAGCTTTCTTT.

The CDR3 bases are TGTGCCATCAGTGAGACGGGACAGGAGAGGAGTGGCTACACCTTC. Translation: CAISETGQERSGYTF. The V gene is TRBV10-3, the J gene TRBJ1-2; 8 bases map to TRBD1. The ends lost 2 bases at V and 7 bases at J; junction bases unmatched: 9. Germline loops: CDR1 ENHRY, CDR2 SYGVKD. The CDR3 consists of 15 residues.

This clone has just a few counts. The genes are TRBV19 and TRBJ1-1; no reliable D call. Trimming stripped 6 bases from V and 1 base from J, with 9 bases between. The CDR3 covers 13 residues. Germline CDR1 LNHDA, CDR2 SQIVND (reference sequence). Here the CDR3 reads CASRLRGNTEAFF. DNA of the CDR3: TGTGCCAGTAGGCTCCGGGGGAACACTGAAGCTTTCTTT.

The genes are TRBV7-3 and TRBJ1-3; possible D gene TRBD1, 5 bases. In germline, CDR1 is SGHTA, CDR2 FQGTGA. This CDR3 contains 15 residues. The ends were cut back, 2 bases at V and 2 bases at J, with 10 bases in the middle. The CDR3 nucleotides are TGTGCCAGCAGCTTAGGAGGGGATACTGGAAACACCATATATTTT. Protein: CASSLGGDTGNTIYF.

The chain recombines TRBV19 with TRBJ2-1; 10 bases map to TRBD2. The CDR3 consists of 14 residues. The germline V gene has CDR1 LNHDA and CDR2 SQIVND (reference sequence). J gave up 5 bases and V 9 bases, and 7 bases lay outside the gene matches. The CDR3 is CASKRGGDHNEQFF. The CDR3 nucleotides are TGTGCCAGCAAGCGGGGGGGTGACCACAATGAGCAGTTCTTC.

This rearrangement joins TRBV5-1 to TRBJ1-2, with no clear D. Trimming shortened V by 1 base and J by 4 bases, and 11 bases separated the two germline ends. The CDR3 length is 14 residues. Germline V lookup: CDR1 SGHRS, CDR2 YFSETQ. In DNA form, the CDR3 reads TGCGCCAGCAGCTTGTCCCAGATTACCTATGGCTACACCTTC. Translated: CASSLSQITYGYTF.

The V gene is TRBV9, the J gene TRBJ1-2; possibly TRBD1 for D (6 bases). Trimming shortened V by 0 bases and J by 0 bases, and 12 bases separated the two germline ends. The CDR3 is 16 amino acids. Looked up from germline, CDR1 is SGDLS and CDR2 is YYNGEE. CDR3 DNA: TGTGCCAGCAGCGTAGGGGGGCAGGGTACTAACTATGGCTACACCTTC. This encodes CASSVGGQGTNYGYTF.

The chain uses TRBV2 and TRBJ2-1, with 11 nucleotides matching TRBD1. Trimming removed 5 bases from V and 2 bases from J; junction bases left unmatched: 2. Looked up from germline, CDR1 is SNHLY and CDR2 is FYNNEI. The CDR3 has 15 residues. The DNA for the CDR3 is TGTGCCAGCAGTCGGGACAGGGGGACCTACAATGAGCAGTTCTTC. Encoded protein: CASSRDRGTYNEQFF.

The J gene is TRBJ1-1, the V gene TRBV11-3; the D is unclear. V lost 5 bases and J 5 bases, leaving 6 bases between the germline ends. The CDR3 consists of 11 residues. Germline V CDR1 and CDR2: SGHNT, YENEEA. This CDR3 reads CASSPLTEAFF. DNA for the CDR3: TGTGCCAGCAGCCCCTTGACTGAAGCTTTCTTT.

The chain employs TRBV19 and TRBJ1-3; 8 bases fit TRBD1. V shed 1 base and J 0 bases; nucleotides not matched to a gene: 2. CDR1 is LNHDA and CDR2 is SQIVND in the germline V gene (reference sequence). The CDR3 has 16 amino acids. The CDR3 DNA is TGTGCCAGTAGTATAGGCGGGACAGGCTCTGGAAACACCATATATTTT. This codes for CASSIGGTGSGNTIYF.

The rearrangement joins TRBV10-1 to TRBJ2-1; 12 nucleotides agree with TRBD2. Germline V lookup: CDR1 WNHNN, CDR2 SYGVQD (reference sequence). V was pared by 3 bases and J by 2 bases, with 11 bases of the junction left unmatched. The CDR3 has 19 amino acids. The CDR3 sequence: CASSDLLAGGKDTYNEQFF. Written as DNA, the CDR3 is TGCGCCAGCAGTGATCTACTAGCGGGGGGCAAAGACACCTACAATGAGCAGTTCTTC.

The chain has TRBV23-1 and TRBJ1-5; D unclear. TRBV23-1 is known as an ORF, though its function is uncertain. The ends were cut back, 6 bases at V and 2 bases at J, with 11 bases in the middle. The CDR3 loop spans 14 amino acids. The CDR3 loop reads CASRFQWRNQPQHF. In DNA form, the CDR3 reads TGCGCCAGCAGGTTTCAGTGGCGCAATCAGCCCCAGCATTTT.

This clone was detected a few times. CDR3 nucleotides: TGTGCCAGCAGCCCCATCGGAGGGTCACCCCTCCACTTT. This encodes CASSPIGGSPLHF. The chain joins TRBV7-9 to TRBJ1-6; D unresolved. Germline loops: CDR1 SEHNR, CDR2 FQNEAQ (reference sequence). This CDR3 comprises 13 residues. Trimming cost V 5 bases and J 10 bases, with 12 bases left between them.

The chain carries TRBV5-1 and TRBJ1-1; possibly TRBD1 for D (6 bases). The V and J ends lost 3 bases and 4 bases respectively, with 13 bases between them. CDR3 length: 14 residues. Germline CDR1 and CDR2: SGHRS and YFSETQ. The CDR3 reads CASSSGEVGTEAFF. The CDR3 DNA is TGCGCCAGCAGCTCAGGGGAAGTGGGCACTGAAGCTTTCTTT.